A single sample gave rise to the 6 T cell receptor beta chains below, sequenced in a study of cytomegalovirus exposure and HLA in healthy donors. This PCR relied on a set of 60 Vbeta primers and 13 Jbeta primers. Assay used: immunoSEQ multiplex PCR; TCRdb lists only in-frame clones, some missing. The repertoire holds 120,000 or so clones, 65% to 80% seen once, with 3.4% in the top ten. Sequenced material: PBMCs. The source is a man aged 25 to 40 in good health and CMV-seronegative.

V is TRBV5-1 and J is TRBJ2-6; D gene uncertain. CDR3 length: 16 residues. Germline CDR1 and CDR2: SGHRS and YFSETQ. Deletions cut 0 bases from V and 0 bases from J, with 7 bases between. This CDR3 is CASSLGRFSGANVLTF. As DNA, the CDR3 is TGCGCCAGCAGCTTGGGGCGGTTCTCTGGGGCCAACGTCCTGACTTTC.

This rearrangement joins TRBV9 to TRBJ1-2; D possibly corresponds to TRBD1 (6 bases). Trimming stripped 1 base from V and 4 bases from J, with 17 bases between. In germline, CDR1 is SGDLS, CDR2 YYNGEE. The CDR3 covers 16 residues. The CDR3 spells CASSVSSRDTSYGYTF. The CDR3 DNA sequence: TGTGCCAGCAGCGTATCTAGCCGGGACACGAGCTATGGCTACACCTTC.

In nucleotides, the CDR3 is TGTGCCTATGGACTGACGAATTCACCCCTCCACTTT. This sequence encodes CAYGLTNSPLHF. The chain employs TRBV30 and TRBJ1-6, with unresolved D. The CDR3 totals 12 residues. V gave up 7 bases and J gave up 7 bases, with 11 bases separating them. From germline, CDR1 is GTSNPN and CDR2 SVGIG (reference sequence).

The V gene is TRBV5-4, the J gene TRBJ2-3; the D is unclear. Germline V gives CDR1 SGHNT, CDR2 YYREEE (reference sequence). V was clipped by 0 bases and J by 0 bases, with 8 bases between them. This CDR3 spans 15 amino acids. The CDR3 loop reads CASSLGGISTDTQYF. In DNA, the CDR3 is TGTGCCAGCAGCTTGGGAGGAATTAGCACAGATACGCAGTATTTT.

The CDR3 region has the DNA TGTGCCAGCAGTCCGACAGGGAACCAAGAGACCCAGTACTTC. It specifies CASSPTGNQETQYF. The gene calls are TRBV6-5 and TRBJ2-5, with 7 bases aligning to TRBD1. V shed 5 bases, J shed 0 bases, and the junction held 3 bases outside the gene matches. The CDR3 is 14 amino acids. Germline CDR1 and CDR2: MNHEY and SVGAGI.

The chain employs TRBV7-6 and TRBJ1-1; 8 positions agree with TRBD1. The CDR3 covers 15 residues. Germline V gene sequence: CDR1 SGHVS, CDR2 FNYEAQ. V shed 5 bases and J 1 base; nucleotides not matched to a gene: 6. The DNA for the CDR3 is TGTGCCAGCAGCCCAAGACAGGGGACGAACACTGAAGCTTTCTTT. As protein: CASSPRQGTNTEAFF.